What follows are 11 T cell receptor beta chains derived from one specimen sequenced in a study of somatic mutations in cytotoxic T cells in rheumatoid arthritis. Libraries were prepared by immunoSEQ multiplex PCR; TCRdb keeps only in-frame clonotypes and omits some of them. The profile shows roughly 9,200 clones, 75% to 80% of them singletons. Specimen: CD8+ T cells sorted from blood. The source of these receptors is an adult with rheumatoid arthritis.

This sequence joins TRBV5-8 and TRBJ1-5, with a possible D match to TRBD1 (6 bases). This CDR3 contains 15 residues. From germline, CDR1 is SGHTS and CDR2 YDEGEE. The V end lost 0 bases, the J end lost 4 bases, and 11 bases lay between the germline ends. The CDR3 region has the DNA TGTGCCAGCAGCTTGGCGTGGACAGCGAATCAGCCCCAGCATTTT. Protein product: CASSLAWTANQPQHF.

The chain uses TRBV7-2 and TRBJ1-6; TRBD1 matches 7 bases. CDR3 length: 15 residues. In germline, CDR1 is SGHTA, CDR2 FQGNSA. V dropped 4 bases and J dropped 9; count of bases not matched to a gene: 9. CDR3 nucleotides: TGTGCCAGCAGCTGGGGACAGAACCCGGCTTCACCCCTCCACTTT. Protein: CASSWGQNPASPLHF.

The CDR3 nucleotides read TGTGCCAGCAGCCGATACTCTAGCGGAATGGGCACAGATACGCAGTATTTT. Protein: CASSRYSSGMGTDTQYF. This chain uses TRBV14 with TRBJ2-3; 7 bases fit TRBD2. CDR3 length: 17 amino acids. Germline lookup yields CDR1 SGHDN and CDR2 FVKESK. Trimming took 4 bases from V and 1 from J; bases not matched to a gene: 11.

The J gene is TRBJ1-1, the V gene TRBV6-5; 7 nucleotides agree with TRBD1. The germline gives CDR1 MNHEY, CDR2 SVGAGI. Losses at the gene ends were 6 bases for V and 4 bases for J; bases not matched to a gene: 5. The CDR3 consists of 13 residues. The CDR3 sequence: CASSLDRATEAFF. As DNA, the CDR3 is TGTGCCAGCAGCCTTGACAGGGCCACTGAAGCTTTCTTT.

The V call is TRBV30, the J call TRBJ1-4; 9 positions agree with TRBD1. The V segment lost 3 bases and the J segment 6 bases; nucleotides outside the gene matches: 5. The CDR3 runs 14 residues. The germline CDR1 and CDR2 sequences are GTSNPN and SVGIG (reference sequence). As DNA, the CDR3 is TGTGCCTGGAGCAGGGGGACAGGGTATGAAAAACTGTTTTTT. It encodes CAWSRGTGYEKLFF.

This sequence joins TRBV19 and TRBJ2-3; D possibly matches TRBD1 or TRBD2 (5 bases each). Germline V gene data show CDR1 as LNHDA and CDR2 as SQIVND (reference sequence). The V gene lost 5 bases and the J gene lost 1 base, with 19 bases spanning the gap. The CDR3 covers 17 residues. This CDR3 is CASSYGAGALGTDTQYF. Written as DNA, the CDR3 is TGTGCCAGTAGTTATGGCGCCGGGGCATTGGGCACAGATACGCAGTATTTT.

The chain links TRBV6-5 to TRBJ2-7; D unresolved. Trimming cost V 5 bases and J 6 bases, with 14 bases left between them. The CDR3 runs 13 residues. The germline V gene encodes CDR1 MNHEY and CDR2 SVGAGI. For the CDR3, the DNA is TGTGCCAGCAGTCCTGGTAGGGTGCCCGAGCAGTACTTC. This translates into CASSPGRVPEQYF.

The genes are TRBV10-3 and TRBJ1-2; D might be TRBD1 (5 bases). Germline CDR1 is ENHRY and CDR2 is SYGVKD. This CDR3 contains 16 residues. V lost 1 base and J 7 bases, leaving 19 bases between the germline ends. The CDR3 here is CAISEFVTPGYAGYTF. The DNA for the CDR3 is TGTGCCATCAGTGAGTTCGTAACTCCAGGGTATGCTGGCTACACCTTC.

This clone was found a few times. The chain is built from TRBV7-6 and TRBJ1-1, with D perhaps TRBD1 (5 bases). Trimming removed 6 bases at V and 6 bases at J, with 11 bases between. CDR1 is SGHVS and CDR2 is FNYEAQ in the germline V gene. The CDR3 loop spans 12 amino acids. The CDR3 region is CASSDQGAEAFF. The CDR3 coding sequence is TGTGCCAGCAGTGACCAGGGCGCTGAAGCTTTCTTT.

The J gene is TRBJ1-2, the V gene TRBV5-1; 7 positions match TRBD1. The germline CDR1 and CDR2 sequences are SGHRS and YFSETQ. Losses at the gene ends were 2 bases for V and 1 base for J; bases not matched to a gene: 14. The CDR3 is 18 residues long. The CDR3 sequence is CASSLVQRQGRVNYGYTF. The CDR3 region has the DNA TGCGCCAGCAGCTTAGTTCAAAGACAGGGAAGGGTTAACTATGGCTACACCTTC.

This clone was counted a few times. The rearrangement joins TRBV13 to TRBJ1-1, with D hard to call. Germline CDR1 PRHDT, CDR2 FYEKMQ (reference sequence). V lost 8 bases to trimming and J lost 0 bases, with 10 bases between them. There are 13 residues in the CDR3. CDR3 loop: CASGGEVNTEAFF. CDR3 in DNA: TGTGCCAGCGGCGGTGAAGTGAACACTGAAGCTTTCTTT.